Shown below are 21 T cell receptor beta chains from a single sample sequenced in a study of radiotherapy plus CTLA-4 blockade in lung cancer. The repertoire was sequenced with immunoSEQ multiplex PCR; TCRdb's copy has only in-frame clones and lacks some. The table lists tens of thousands of clones, roughly 84% of them singletons, with approximately 30% in the top ten. Here the sequenced sample was peripheral blood, taken from a patient treated with radiotherapy plus ipilimumab. These receptors came from a human donor with non-small cell lung cancer whose response to radiotherapy plus ipilimumab could not be evaluated.

This chain connects TRBV6-1 to TRBJ2-5; D remains unclear. The end of the DNA is better explained by TRBJ2-7, so the J call may be wrong. The CDR3 is made up of 10 amino acids. CDR1 and CDR2 (germline): MNHNS, SASEGT. The CDR3 DNA follows: TGTGCCAGCCGGTACCACGAGCAGTACTTC. It specifies CASRYHEQYF.

This clone was detected only a few times. V is TRBV11-2 and J is TRBJ1-1; TRBD1 matches at 9 bases. Germline CDR1 and CDR2: SGHAT and FQNNGV. Trimming at V came to 2 bases and at J to 3 bases, leaving 7 bases not matched to a gene. This CDR3 is built from 16 residues. The CDR3 sequence is CASSLRGTGWDTEAFF. CDR3 nucleotides: TGTGCCAGCAGCTTACGGGGGACAGGGTGGGACACTGAAGCTTTCTTT.

The chain links TRBV29-1 to TRBJ1-1; possibly TRBD1 for D (6 bases). The CDR3 is made up of 14 amino acids. CDR1 is SQVTM, CDR2 ANQGSEA, per germline. The V and J ends lost 7 bases and 4 bases respectively, with 19 bases between them. The CDR3 sequence: CSATGMQGPTEAFF. In DNA form, the CDR3 reads TGCAGCGCCACAGGGATGCAGGGGCCCACTGAAGCTTTCTTT.

This clone has a handful of counts. The CDR3, as DNA: TGCGCCAGCAGCCAAGACTTGGGACAGTCTATTTACGAGCAGTACTTC. This sequence encodes CASSQDLGQSIYEQYF. This chain uses TRBV4-3 with TRBJ2-7, with 7 bases lining up with TRBD1. Germline loops: CDR1 LGHNA, CDR2 YSLEER. The CDR3 has 16 amino acids. After removal of 0 bases from V and 4 bases from J, the junction contained 9 bases not matched to a gene.

J is TRBJ2-3 and V is TRBV28; D not resolved. V was shortened by 6 bases and J by 0 bases, with 4 bases between the two germline ends. This CDR3 is built from 12 residues. Germline values: CDR1 MDHEN, CDR2 SYDVKM. The CDR3 loop reads CASSGSTDTQYF. In DNA, the CDR3 is TGTGCCAGCAGCGGGAGCACAGATACGCAGTATTTT.

V gene TRBV5-8 combines with J gene TRBJ2-2; perhaps TRBD2 as D (6 bases). From germline, CDR1 is SGHTS and CDR2 YDEGEE. This CDR3 has 14 residues. The germline V and J ends were trimmed by 0 bases and 4 bases, with 7 bases remaining between them. The chain's CDR3 is CASSLGRGTGELFF. Written as DNA, the CDR3 is TGTGCCAGCAGCTTGGGGCGGGGCACCGGGGAGCTGTTTTTT.

The DNA of the CDR3 is TGCGCCAGCAGCCAAGTGGCCAGGGAGAACACTGAAGCTTTCTTT. It translates to CASSQVARENTEAFF. The chain has TRBV4-1 and TRBJ1-1; D is perhaps TRBD1 (5 bases). In germline, CDR1 is MGHRA, CDR2 YSYEKL. With 1 base removed from V and 1 base from J, the gap between germline ends came to 10 bases. This CDR3 contains 15 residues.

The chain joins TRBV5-6 to TRBJ1-3, with D maybe TRBD1 (5 bases). The CDR3 totals 13 residues. Germline lookup yields CDR1 SGHDT and CDR2 YYEEEE. The V end lost 2 bases, the J end lost 5 bases, and 8 bases lay between the germline ends. CDR3 residues: CASSFGARNTIYF. The CDR3 DNA is TGTGCCAGCAGCTTTGGGGCAAGAAACACCATATATTTT.

The rearrangement links TRBV6-6 to TRBJ2-5, with 7 bases identical to TRBD2. This CDR3 region has 12 residues. The junction had 3 bases not matched to a gene; V was cut back by 8 bases and J by 3 bases. The germline CDR1 and CDR2 sequences are MNHNY and SVGAGI (reference sequence). The CDR3 DNA follows: TGTGCCAGCGGGGGGGAAGAAGAGACCCAGTACTTC. The encoded protein is CASGGEEETQYF.

J is TRBJ1-2 and V is TRBV7-2, with D maybe TRBD1 (6 bases). This CDR3 contains 14 residues. Trimming cost V 2 bases and J 5 bases, with 12 bases left between them. Looked up from germline, CDR1 is SGHTA and CDR2 is FQGNSA. The CDR3 protein is CASSLPGTYYGYTF. In nucleotides, the CDR3 is TGTGCCAGCAGCTTACCCGGGACATATTATGGCTACACCTTC.

The V call is TRBV7-2, the J call TRBJ2-5; TRBD1 is a possible D gene (6 bases). The germline V gene has CDR1 SGHTA and CDR2 FQGNSA. CDR3 length: 14 amino acids. Between the trimmed V and J ends, which lost 5 bases and 0 bases, there was a span of 10 bases. CDR3 nucleotides: TGTGCCAGCAGCAAGGGACACCACCAAGAGACCCAGTACTTC. Translating gives CASSKGHHQETQYF.

This rearrangement joins TRBV14 to TRBJ2-1; D is unclear. Germline loops: CDR1 SGHDN, CDR2 FVKESK. CDR3 length: 15 amino acids. V was pared by 3 bases and J by 0 bases, with 9 bases between. Here the CDR3 reads CASSQLTPSYNEQFF. The CDR3 nucleotides are TGTGCCAGCAGCCAGCTAACCCCCTCCTACAATGAGCAGTTCTTC.

This chain connects TRBV7-2 to TRBJ2-2; 7 bases are a match to TRBD2. The J segment lost 1 base and the V segment lost 3 bases, leaving 14 bases of the junction unmatched. The V gene's germline CDR1 is SGHTA and CDR2 FQGNSA. The CDR3 totals 19 residues. CDR3 DNA: TGTGCCAGCAGCTTTAGTATTCCCACGGGACTAATGAACACCGGGGAGCTGTTTTTT. The encoded protein is CASSFSIPTGLMNTGELFF.

This chain connects TRBV7-2 to TRBJ2-3; possible D gene TRBD2, 5 bases. With 1 base removed from V and 4 bases from J, the gap between germline ends came to 12 bases. This CDR3 region has 15 residues. CDR1 and CDR2 (germline): SGHTA, FQGNSA. The CDR3 DNA reads TGTGCCAGCAGCTTAGGTTTCGCGGGCCCAGATACGCAGTATTTT. It is translated as CASSLGFAGPDTQYF. Variable domain in full (rest from reference TRBV7-2 and TRBJ2-3): GAGVSQSPSNKVTEKGKDVELRCDPISGHTALYWYRQSLGQGLEFLIYFQGNSAPDKSGLPSDRFSAERTGGSVSTLTIQRTQQEDSAVYLCASSLGFAGPDTQYFGPGTRLTVL.

CDR3 coding DNA: TGTGCCAGCAGGGAGGGAGGGTCTCTAGCAGCCGGGGAGCTGTTTTTT. This translates into CASREGGSLAAGELFF. This rearrangement joins TRBV7-2 to TRBJ2-2; 7 bases are shared with TRBD2. The trim removed 6 bases at V and 6 bases at J, leaving 13 bases unmatched. The CDR3 has 16 amino acids. From germline, CDR1 is SGHTA and CDR2 FQGNSA. The whole variable domain, remainder taken from reference TRBV7-2 and TRBJ2-2, is GAGVSQSPSNKVTEKGKDVELRCDPISGHTALYWYRQSLGQGLEFLIYFQGNSAPDKSGLPSDRFSAERTGGSVSTLTIQRTQQEDSAVYLCASREGGSLAAGELFFGEGSRLTVL.

In its sample, this clone was seen once. The chain is built from TRBV5-1 and TRBJ2-1; 9 nucleotides line up with TRBD2. V lost 4 bases, J lost 3 bases, and 8 bases stayed unmatched. The V gene's germline CDR1 is SGHRS and CDR2 YFSETQ. This CDR3 has 16 residues. CDR3 DNA: TGCGCCAGCAGCGGCCTAGCGGGGAGGCACTACAATGAGCAGTTCTTC. Translation gives CASSGLAGRHYNEQFF.

This chain uses TRBV19 with TRBJ2-2; 7 nucleotides align to TRBD1. There are 15 residues in the CDR3. V dropped 7 bases and J dropped 1; count of bases not matched to a gene: 6. The germline gives CDR1 LNHDA, CDR2 SQIVND (reference sequence). The CDR3 nucleotides are TGTGCCAGTAACCCCACAGGGGTGAACACCGGGGAGCTGTTTTTT. Protein: CASNPTGVNTGELFF.

The chain recombines TRBV7-2 with TRBJ2-7; perhaps TRBD2 as D (6 bases). The V and J ends lost 5 bases and 0 bases respectively, with 11 bases between them. Looked up from germline, CDR1 is SGHTA and CDR2 is FQGNSA. CDR3 size: 14 residues. CDR3 protein: CASSLDGSSYEQYF. CDR3 bases: TGTGCCAGCAGCCTGGACGGGAGCTCCTACGAGCAGTACTTC.

The V call is TRBV7-8, the J call TRBJ1-5; TRBD1 agrees at 9 bases. Germline CDR1 reads SGHVS; CDR2 reads FQNEAQ. V gave up 5 bases and J gave up 6 bases; unmatched junction bases: 14. This CDR3 has 17 amino acids. CDR3 nucleotide sequence: TGTGCCAGCAGCGTAGGACAGGGGCCGATGTGGGGTCAGCCCCAGCATTTT. Its protein is CASSVGQGPMWGQPQHF.

The V and J genes are TRBV7-2 and TRBJ2-7; tentatively, D is TRBD2 (5 bases). The CDR3 loop spans 14 amino acids. CDR1 and CDR2 (germline): SGHTA, FQGNSA. Trimming stripped 0 bases from V and 3 bases from J, with 9 bases between. CDR3 residues: CASSLARGLYEQYF. CDR3 bases: TGTGCCAGCAGCTTAGCGCGCGGACTCTACGAGCAGTACTTC.

The rearrangement uses TRBV19 and TRBJ1-6; TRBD1 matches 7 bases. J was trimmed by 0 bases and V by 3 bases; bases with no gene match: 11. Germline V lookup: CDR1 LNHDA, CDR2 SQIVND (reference sequence). The CDR3 loop spans 19 amino acids. The CDR3, as DNA: TGTGCCAGTAGTATCCAATGGGACAGTGGGAGCTCCTATAATTCACCCCTCCACTTT. Translation gives CASSIQWDSGSSYNSPLHF.